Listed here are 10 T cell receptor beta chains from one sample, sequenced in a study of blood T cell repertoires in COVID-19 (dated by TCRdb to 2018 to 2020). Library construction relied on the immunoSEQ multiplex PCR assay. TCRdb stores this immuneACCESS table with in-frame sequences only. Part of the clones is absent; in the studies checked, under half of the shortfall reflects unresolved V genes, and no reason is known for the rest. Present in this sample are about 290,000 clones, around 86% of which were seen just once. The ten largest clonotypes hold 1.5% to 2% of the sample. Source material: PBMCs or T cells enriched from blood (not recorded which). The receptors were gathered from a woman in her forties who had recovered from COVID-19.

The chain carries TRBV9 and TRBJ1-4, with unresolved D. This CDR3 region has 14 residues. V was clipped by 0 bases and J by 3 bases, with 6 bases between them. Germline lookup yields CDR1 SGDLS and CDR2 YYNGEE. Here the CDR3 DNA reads TGTGCCAGCAGCGTAGGGGCGCCTAATGAAAAACTGTTTTTT. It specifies CASSVGAPNEKLFF. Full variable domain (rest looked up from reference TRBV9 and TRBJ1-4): DSGVTQTPKHLITATGQRVTLRCSPRSGDLSVYWYQQSLDQGLQFLIQYYNGEERAKGNILERFSAQQFPDLHSELNLSSLELGDSALYFCASSVGAPNEKLFFGSGTQLSVL.

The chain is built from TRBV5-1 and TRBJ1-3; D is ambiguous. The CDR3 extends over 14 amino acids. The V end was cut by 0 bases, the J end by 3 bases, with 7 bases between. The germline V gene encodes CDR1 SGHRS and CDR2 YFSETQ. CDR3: CASSLEGGGNTIYF. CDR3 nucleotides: TGCGCCAGCAGCTTGGAGGGAGGTGGAAACACCATATATTTT.

The CDR3 bases are TGTGCCAGCAGCTTGGAGCCCGGGCGGGATTCACCCCTCCACTTT. Its protein product is CASSLEPGRDSPLHF. The chain employs TRBV7-3 and TRBJ1-6; D is unresolved. The germline V gene encodes CDR1 SGHTA and CDR2 FQGTGA. CDR3 length: 15 residues. V was trimmed by 3 bases and J by 8 bases, leaving 14 bases between them.

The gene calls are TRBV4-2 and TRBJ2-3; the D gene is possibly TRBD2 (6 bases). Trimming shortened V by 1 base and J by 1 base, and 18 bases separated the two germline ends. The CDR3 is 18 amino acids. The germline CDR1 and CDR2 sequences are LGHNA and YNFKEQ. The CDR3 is CASSQGRDSGSRTDTQYF. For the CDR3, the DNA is TGTGCCAGCAGCCAAGGCCGGGACTCGGGGAGTCGCACAGATACGCAGTATTTT.

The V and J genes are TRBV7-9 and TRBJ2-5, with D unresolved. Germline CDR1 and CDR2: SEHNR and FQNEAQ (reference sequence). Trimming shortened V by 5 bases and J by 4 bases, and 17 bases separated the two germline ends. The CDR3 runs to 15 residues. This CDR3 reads CASSLPRRLGETQYF. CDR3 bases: TGTGCCAGCAGCCTACCGAGGCGATTGGGAGAGACCCAGTACTTC. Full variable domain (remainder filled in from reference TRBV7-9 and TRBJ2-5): DTGVSQNPRHKITKRGQNVTFRCDPISEHNRLYWYRQTLGQGPEFLTYFQNEAQLEKSRLLSDRFSAERPKGSFSTLEIQRTEQGDSAMYLCASSLPRRLGETQYFGPGTRLLVL.

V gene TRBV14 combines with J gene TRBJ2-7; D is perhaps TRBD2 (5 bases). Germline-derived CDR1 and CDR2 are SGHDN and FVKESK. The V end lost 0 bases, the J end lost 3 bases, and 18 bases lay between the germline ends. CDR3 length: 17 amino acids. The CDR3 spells CASSQDSGAADVYEQYF. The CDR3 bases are TGTGCCAGCAGCCAAGACTCCGGCGCAGCGGACGTCTACGAGCAGTACTTC.

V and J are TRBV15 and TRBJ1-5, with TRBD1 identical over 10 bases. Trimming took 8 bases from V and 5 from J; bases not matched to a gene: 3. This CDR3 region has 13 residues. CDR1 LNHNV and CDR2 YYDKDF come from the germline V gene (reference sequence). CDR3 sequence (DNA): TGTGCCACCTCCGGGACAGGGGATCAGCCCCAGCATTTT. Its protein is CATSGTGDQPQHF.

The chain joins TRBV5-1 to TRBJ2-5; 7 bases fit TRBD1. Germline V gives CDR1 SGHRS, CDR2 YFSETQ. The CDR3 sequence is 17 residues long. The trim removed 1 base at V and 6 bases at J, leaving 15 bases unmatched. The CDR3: CASSLSDRMVRKKTQYF. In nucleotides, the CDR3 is TGCGCCAGCAGCTTGTCGGACAGGATGGTTAGGAAAAAGACCCAGTACTTC.

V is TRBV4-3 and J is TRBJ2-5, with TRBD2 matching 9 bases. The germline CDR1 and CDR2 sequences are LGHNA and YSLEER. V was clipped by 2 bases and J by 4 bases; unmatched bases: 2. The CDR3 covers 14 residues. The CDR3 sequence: CASSQRAGGETQYF. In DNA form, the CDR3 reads TGCGCCAGCAGCCAACGAGCGGGGGGAGAGACCCAGTACTTC.

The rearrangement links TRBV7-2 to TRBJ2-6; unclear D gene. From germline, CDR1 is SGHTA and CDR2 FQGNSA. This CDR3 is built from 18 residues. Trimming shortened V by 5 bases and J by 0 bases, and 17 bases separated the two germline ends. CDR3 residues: CASSNTAYPSSGANVLTF. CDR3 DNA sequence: TGTGCCAGCAGCAATACAGCATACCCAAGCTCTGGGGCCAACGTCCTGACTTTC.